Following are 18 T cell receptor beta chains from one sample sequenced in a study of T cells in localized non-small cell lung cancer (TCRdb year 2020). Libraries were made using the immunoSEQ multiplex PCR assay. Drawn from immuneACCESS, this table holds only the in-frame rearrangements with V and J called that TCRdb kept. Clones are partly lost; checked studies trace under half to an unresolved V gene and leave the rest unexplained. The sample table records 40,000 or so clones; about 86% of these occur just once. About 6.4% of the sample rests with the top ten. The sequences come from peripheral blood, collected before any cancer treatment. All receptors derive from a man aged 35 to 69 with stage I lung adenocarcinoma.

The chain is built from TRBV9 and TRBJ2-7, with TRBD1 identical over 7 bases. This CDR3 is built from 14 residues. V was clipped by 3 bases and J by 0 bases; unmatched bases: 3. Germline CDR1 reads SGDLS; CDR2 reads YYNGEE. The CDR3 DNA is TGTGCCAGCAGCGCGGGACAGAGCTCCTACGAGCAGTACTTC. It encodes CASSAGQSSYEQYF.

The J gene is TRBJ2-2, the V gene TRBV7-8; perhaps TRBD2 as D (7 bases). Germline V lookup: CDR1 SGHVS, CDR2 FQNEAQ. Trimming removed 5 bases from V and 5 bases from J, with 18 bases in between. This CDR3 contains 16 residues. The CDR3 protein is CASSPRMGGGTGELFF. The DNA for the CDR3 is TGTGCCAGCAGCCCTAGGATGGGAGGGGGGACCGGGGAGCTGTTTTTT.

The CDR3, as DNA: TGTGCCAGCAGTGAAGGACTAGCGGGAGAAATGGATACGCAGTATTTT. Translating it yields CASSEGLAGEMDTQYF. The chain uses TRBV25-1 and TRBJ2-3, with TRBD2 matching 13 bases. CDR1 MGHDK and CDR2 SYGVNS come from the germline V gene. Trimming took 2 bases from V and 6 from J; bases not matched to a gene: 5. This CDR3 region has 16 residues. Combining the CDR3 with reference TRBV25-1 and TRBJ2-3 gives the whole variable domain EADIYQTPRYLVIGTGKKITLECSQTMGHDKMYWYQQDPGMELHLIHYSYGVNSTEKGDLSSESTVSRIRTEHFPLTLESARPSHTSQYLCASSEGLAGEMDTQYFGPGTRLTVL.

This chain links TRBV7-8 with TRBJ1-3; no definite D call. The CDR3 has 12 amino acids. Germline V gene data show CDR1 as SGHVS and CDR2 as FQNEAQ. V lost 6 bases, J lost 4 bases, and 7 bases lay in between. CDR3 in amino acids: CASSPDGNTIYF. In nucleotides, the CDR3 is TGTGCCAGCAGTCCCGACGGAAACACCATATATTTT. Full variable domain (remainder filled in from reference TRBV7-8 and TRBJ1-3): GAGVSQSPRYKVAKRGQDVALRCDPISGHVSLFWYQQALGQGPEFLTYFQNEAQLDKSGLPSDRFFAERPEGSVSTLKIQRTQQEDSAVYLCASSPDGNTIYFGEGSWLTVV.

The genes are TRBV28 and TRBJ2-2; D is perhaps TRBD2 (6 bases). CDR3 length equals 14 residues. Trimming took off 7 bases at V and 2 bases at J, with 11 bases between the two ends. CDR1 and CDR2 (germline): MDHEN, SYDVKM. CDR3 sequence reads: CASTLGSNTGELFF. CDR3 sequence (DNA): TGTGCCAGCACTCTCGGGAGCAACACCGGGGAGCTGTTTTTT.

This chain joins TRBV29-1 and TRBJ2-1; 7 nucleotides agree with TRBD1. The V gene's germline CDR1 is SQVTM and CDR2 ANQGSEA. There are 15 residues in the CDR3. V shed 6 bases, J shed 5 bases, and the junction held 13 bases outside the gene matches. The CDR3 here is CSVLFGTAPNNEQFF. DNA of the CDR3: TGCAGCGTGCTCTTCGGGACAGCACCTAACAATGAGCAGTTCTTC.

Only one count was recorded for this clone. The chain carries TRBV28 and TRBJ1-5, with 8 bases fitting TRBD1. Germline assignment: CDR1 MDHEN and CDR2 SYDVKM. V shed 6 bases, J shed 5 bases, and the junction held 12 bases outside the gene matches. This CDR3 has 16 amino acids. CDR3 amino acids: CASRDPDRGWDQPQHF. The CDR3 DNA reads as TGTGCCAGCAGGGACCCAGACAGGGGATGGGATCAGCCCCAGCATTTT.

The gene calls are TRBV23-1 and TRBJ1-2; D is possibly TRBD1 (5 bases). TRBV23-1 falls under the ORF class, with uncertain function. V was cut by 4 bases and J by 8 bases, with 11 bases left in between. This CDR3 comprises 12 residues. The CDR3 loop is CASSPRDGGYTF. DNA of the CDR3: TGCGCCAGCAGTCCTAGGGACGGCGGCTACACCTTC.

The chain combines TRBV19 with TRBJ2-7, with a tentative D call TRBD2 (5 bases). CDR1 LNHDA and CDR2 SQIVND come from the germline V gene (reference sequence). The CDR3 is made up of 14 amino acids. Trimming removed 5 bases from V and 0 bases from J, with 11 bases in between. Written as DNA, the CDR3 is TGTGCCAGTAGTTCGGACTGGCTCTCCTACGAGCAGTACTTC. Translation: CASSSDWLSYEQYF.

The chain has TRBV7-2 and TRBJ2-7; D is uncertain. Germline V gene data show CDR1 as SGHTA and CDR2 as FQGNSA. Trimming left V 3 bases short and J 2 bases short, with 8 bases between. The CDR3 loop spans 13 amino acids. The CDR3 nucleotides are TGTGCCAGCAGCTTCGTAGAAGCCTACGAGCAGTACTTC. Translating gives CASSFVEAYEQYF.

The CDR3 region has the DNA TGTGCCTGGGCCGACAGGGGGTTAACAGATACGCAGTATTTT. Amino acid sequence: CAWADRGLTDTQYF. The chain uses TRBV30 and TRBJ2-3, with 9 bases fitting TRBD1. Germline CDR1 reads GTSNPN; CDR2 reads SVGIG (reference sequence). The CDR3 spans 14 residues. With 5 bases clipped from V and 3 bases from J, the junction kept 6 bases outside the gene matches.

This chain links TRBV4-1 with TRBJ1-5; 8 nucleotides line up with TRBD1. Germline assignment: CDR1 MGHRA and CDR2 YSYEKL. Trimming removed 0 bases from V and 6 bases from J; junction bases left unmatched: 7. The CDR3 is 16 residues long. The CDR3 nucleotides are TGCGCCAGCAGCCAAGATCAGGACAGGGCGGGTCAGCCCCAGCATTTT. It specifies CASSQDQDRAGQPQHF.

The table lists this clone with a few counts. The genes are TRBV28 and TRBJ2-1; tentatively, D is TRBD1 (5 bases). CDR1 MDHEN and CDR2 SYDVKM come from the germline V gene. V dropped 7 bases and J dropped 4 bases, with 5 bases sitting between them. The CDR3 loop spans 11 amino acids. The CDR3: CASTGYNEQFF. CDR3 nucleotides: TGTGCCAGCACAGGGTACAATGAGCAGTTCTTC. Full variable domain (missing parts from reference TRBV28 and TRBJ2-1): DVKVTQSSRYLVKRTGEKVFLECVQDMDHENMFWYRQDPGLGLRLIYFSYDVKMKEKGDIPEGYSVSREKKERFSLILESASTNQTSMYLCASTGYNEQFFGPGTRLTVL.

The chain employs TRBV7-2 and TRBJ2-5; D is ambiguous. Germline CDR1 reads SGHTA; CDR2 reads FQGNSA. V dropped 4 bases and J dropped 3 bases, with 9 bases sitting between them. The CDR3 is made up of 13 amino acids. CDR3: CASSSFLKETQYF. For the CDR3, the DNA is TGTGCCAGCAGCTCCTTCTTAAAAGAGACCCAGTACTTC.

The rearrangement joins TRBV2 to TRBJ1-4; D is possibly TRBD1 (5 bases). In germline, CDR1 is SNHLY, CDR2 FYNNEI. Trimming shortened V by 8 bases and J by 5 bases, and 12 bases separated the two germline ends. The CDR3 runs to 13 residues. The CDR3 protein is CASGRTMNEKLFF. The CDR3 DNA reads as TGTGCCAGCGGGCGGACAATGAATGAAAAACTGTTTTTT.

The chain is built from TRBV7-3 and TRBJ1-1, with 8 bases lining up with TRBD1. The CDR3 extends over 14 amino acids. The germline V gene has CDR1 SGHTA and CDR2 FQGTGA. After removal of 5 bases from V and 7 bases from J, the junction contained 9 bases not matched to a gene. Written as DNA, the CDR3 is TGTGCCAGCAGCAGAAGGGGGACAGGCGGTGAAGCTTTCTTT. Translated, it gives CASSRRGTGGEAFF.

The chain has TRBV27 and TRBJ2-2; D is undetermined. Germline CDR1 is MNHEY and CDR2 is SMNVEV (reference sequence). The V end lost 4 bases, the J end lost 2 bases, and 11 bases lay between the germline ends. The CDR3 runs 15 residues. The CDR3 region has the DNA TGTGCCAGCAGTTCTCGGGCCAGAAACACCGGGGAGCTGTTTTTT. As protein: CASSSRARNTGELFF.

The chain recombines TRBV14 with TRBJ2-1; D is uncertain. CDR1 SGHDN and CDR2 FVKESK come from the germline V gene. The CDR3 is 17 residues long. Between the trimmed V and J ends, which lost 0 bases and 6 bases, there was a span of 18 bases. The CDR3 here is CASSQERRYEWGNEQFF. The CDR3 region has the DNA TGTGCCAGCAGCCAAGAAAGGCGTTACGAGTGGGGCAATGAGCAGTTCTTC.